This TCR beta chain was retrieved from a study of cytomegalovirus exposure and HLA in healthy donors. This CDR3 is built from 12 residues. Germline assignment: CDR1 SEHNR and CDR2 FQNEAQ (reference sequence). V was clipped by 5 bases and J by 8 bases, with 12 bases between them. Study results and limitations: In a later analysis, common viral pathogens appeared linked to several of the most significant clusters. Some segments of the V type, notably TRBV6-2 and TRBV6-3, were excluded as indistinguishable. Among the CMV-associated chains, a few were confirmed in vitro as specific for CMV antigens.

As concerns this clone: Its antigen is as yet unknown.

The PCR ran on 60 Vbeta and 13 Jbeta primers. Measured with immunoSEQ multiplex PCR; TCRdb has only the in-frame clones, and not every one. This table has about 200,000 clones, approximately 78% appearing once. Regarding donors, all were healthy bone marrow donors. The rearrangement uses TRBV7-9 and TRBJ1-1; D is unclear. The origin of this receptor is a woman aged 18 to 35 in good health and CMV-seronegative. The specimen sequenced was PBMCs. Here the CDR3 DNA reads TGTGCCAGCAGCCCGGCAGGATTAGAAGCTTTCTTT. Protein: CASSPAGLEAFF.